Below, 21 T cell receptor beta chains from the same sample are listed, as sequenced in a study of T cells after yellow fever vaccination. A single record per CDR3 protein comes from TCRdb applying MiXCR to the 5' RACE reads. The sample consists of about 140,000 distinct CDR3 sequences, about 6.9% of them appearing once. Sequencing was performed on CD4+ T cells sorted from PBMCs, taken 10 days after the yellow fever booster vaccination. Source of these receptors: a man aged 25 to 40 who received the YFV17D yellow fever vaccine.

This clonotype was found many times. V gene TRBV28 combines with J gene TRBJ2-5; no firm D call. The CDR3 length is 15 residues. Trimming removed 2 bases from V and 3 bases from J, with 13 bases in between. The germline V gene encodes CDR1 MDHEN and CDR2 SYDVKM. CDR3: CASSLRLHGKETQYF. CDR3 in DNA: TGTGCCAGCAGTTTACGACTCCACGGCAAAGAGACCCAGTACTTC.

A few counts support this clonotype. The chain links TRBV5-1 to TRBJ2-5; TRBD2 is a possible D gene (5 bases). V was pared by 0 bases and J by 6 bases, with 15 bases between. Looked up from germline, CDR1 is SGHRS and CDR2 is YFSETQ. This CDR3 region has 15 residues. The DNA of the CDR3 is TGCGCCAGCAGCTTGGATTCGGAGGTGGGGAAGACCCAGTACTTC. Amino acids: CASSLDSEVGKTQYF.

This clonotype was detected ten times or more. The chain links TRBV7-9 to TRBJ2-1; 10 bases are shared with TRBD2. Per germline, CDR1 SEHNR and CDR2 FQNEAQ (reference sequence). The V and J ends lost 4 bases and 4 bases, in that order; junction bases with no gene match: 4. The CDR3 runs to 15 residues. CDR3 nucleotides: TGTGCCAGCAGCTCCAGCGGGAGGGATTACAATGAGCAGTTCTTC. It specifies CASSSSGRDYNEQFF.

Many counts were recorded for this clonotype. The chain uses TRBV10-3 and TRBJ2-7; the D is unclear. From germline, CDR1 is ENHRY and CDR2 SYGVKD. The CDR3 is made up of 14 amino acids. V was shortened by 3 bases and J by 2 bases, with 11 bases between the two germline ends. In DNA, the CDR3 is TGTGCCATCAGTGACAAGGGCCGAACCTACGAGCAGTACTTC. Translation: CAISDKGRTYEQYF.

Details on this clonotype: A much larger clonotype is one base distant, so this may be a read error. The V call is TRBV7-2, the J call TRBJ2-7, with TRBD2 matching over 12 bases. The CDR3 contains 15 residues. The germline V gene encodes CDR1 SGHTA and CDR2 FQGNSA. CDR3 loop: CANSPTSGSSYEQYF. The DNA of the CDR3 is TGTGCCAACAGCCCGACTAGCGGGAGTTCCTACGAGCAGTACTTC.

This clonotype was counted many times. This chain connects TRBV29-1 to TRBJ2-3; either TRBD1 or TRBD2 may supply D (5 bases each). CDR1 SQVTM and CDR2 ANQGSEA come from the germline V gene. V was clipped by 0 bases and J by 4 bases, with 17 bases between them. The CDR3 length is 16 residues. The CDR3 reads CSVEDRVGTVSDTQYF. The CDR3 nucleotides are TGCAGCGTTGAAGATCGGGTAGGGACGGTCTCAGATACGCAGTATTTT.

This clonotype was recorded many times. The chain is built from TRBV7-2 and TRBJ2-7, with 9 bases fitting TRBD2. Germline V gene lookup returns CDR1 SGHTA and CDR2 FQGNSA. J gave up 7 bases and V 1 base, and 14 bases lay outside the gene matches. The CDR3 spans 17 residues. The CDR3 loop is CASSLGGASGMVGEQYF. CDR3 in DNA: TGTGCCAGCAGCTTAGGAGGGGCTAGCGGGATGGTGGGGGAGCAGTACTTC. Variable domain in full (rest from reference TRBV7-2 and TRBJ2-7): GAGVSQSPSNKVTEKGKDVELRCDPISGHTALYWYRQSLGQGLEFLIYFQGNSAPDKSGLPSDRFSAERTGGSVSTLTIQRTQQEDSAVYLCASSLGGASGMVGEQYFGPGTRLTVT.

Only a few counts were recorded for this clonotype. The V call is TRBV20-1, the J call TRBJ2-1, with no clear D. This CDR3 has 14 amino acids. Germline V gives CDR1 DFQATT, CDR2 SNEGSKA (reference sequence). The V and J ends lost 2 bases and 0 bases respectively, with 8 bases between them. The CDR3 nucleotides read TGCAGTGCTAGACCAGAAAGCTCCTACAATGAGCAGTTCTTC. Protein product: CSARPESSYNEQFF.

This clonotype was observed at least ten times. The chain carries TRBV3-1 and TRBJ1-3; D is undetermined. This CDR3 contains 16 residues. V lost 4 bases and J lost 0, with 13 bases in between. Germline CDR1 is LGHDT and CDR2 is YNNKEL (reference sequence). This CDR3 is CASSPGDTYSGNTIYF. The CDR3 region has the DNA TGTGCCAGCAGCCCCGGGGATACGTACTCTGGAAACACCATATATTTT.

This clonotype was recorded at least ten times. This chain links TRBV5-1 with TRBJ1-1; D unresolved. This CDR3 has 13 amino acids. Germline CDR1 and CDR2: SGHRS and YFSETQ. V was shortened by 1 base and J by 3 bases, with 7 bases between the two germline ends. CDR3 DNA sequence: TGCGCCAGCAGCTTGACAGATTACACTGAAGCTTTCTTT. Its translation: CASSLTDYTEAFF.

This clonotype has a count of ten or more. The V gene is TRBV24-1, the J gene TRBJ2-3, with a weak D call TRBD2 (6 bases). Germline values: CDR1 KGHDR, CDR2 SFDVKD. Trimming stripped 1 base from V and 2 bases from J, with 15 bases between. The CDR3 extends over 17 amino acids. The CDR3 sequence is CATSDFPGRGSTDTQYF. The DNA for the CDR3 is TGTGCCACCAGTGATTTCCCAGGGCGGGGATCCACAGATACGCAGTATTTT.

In its sample, this clonotype was seen many times. The J gene is TRBJ2-7, the V gene TRBV12-3 or TRBV12-4, with 7 bases matching TRBD2. CDR3 length: 13 amino acids. V lost 6 bases, J lost 3 bases, and 5 bases stayed unmatched. This CDR3 reads CASRRGGNYEQYF. CDR3 DNA: TGTGCCAGCAGGAGGGGAGGGAACTACGAGCAGTACTTC.

V and J are TRBV7-9 and TRBJ2-5; tentative D call: TRBD2 (5 bases). V was clipped by 1 base and J by 1 base, with 7 bases between them. CDR3 length equals 14 residues. The germline CDR1 and CDR2 sequences are SEHNR and FQNEAQ (reference sequence). The DNA of the CDR3 is TGTGCCAGCAGCTTAGACACTAGCCAAGAGACCCAGTACTTC. Translation gives CASSLDTSQETQYF.

This clonotype was seen at least ten times. The V call is TRBV6-1, the J call TRBJ2-7, with D tentatively TRBD1 or TRBD2 (5 bases each). The germline V and J ends were trimmed by 9 bases and 2 bases, with 17 bases remaining between them. The CDR3 has 14 amino acids. From germline, CDR1 is MNHNS and CDR2 SASEGT. CDR3 protein: CASWDPRRTYEQYF. For the CDR3, the DNA is TGTGCCAGTTGGGACCCCCGGCGAACCTACGAGCAGTACTTC.

Many counts were recorded for this clonotype. The chain links TRBV7-3 to TRBJ2-1; tentative D call: TRBD1 (7 bases). From germline, CDR1 is SGHTA and CDR2 FQGTGA. The CDR3 is 19 amino acids. Deletions cut 5 bases from V and 0 bases from J, with 23 bases between. The CDR3 here is CASSGIGGGPGGSYNEQFF. The CDR3 nucleotides read TGTGCCAGCAGCGGCATAGGGGGAGGTCCAGGGGGCTCCTACAATGAGCAGTTCTTC.

This clonotype was counted ten times or more. This chain connects TRBV7-2 to TRBJ2-7; 7 bases match TRBD1. The trim removed 5 bases at V and 5 bases at J, leaving 12 bases unmatched. CDR3 length: 15 amino acids. The V gene's germline CDR1 is SGHTA and CDR2 FQGNSA. For the CDR3, the DNA is TGTGCCAGCAGCCCCCCCGTGACAGGGCAACACGAGCAGTACTTC. Encoded protein: CASSPPVTGQHEQYF.

This clonotype was counted many times. The chain links TRBV7-2 to TRBJ2-3; 7 bases are a match to TRBD1. CDR3 size: 17 residues. V was clipped by 1 base and J by 6 bases; unmatched bases: 13. CDR1 and CDR2 (germline): SGHTA, FQGNSA. The DNA for the CDR3 is TGTGCCAGCAGCTTAGGAGGGGGCACACTACTGGGGGATACGCAGTATTTT. Its protein product is CASSLGGGTLLGDTQYF. The full variable domain, rest sourced from reference TRBV7-2 and TRBJ2-3, is GAGVSQSPSNKVTEKGKDVELRCDPISGHTALYWYRQSLGQGLEFLIYFQGNSAPDKSGLPSDRFSAERTGGSVSTLTIQRTQQEDSAVYLCASSLGGGTLLGDTQYFGPGTRLTVL.

This clonotype appeared many times. This chain uses TRBV11-2 with TRBJ1-2; D is ambiguous. V was trimmed by 5 bases and J by 4 bases, leaving 11 bases between them. The CDR3 runs to 13 residues. CDR1 is SGHAT and CDR2 is FQNNGV in the germline V gene. The CDR3 sequence: CASSPSGIYGYTF. The CDR3 DNA follows: TGTGCCAGCAGCCCTAGTGGCATCTATGGCTACACCTTC.

Comments on this clonotype: At one end the junction does not follow the germline gene, possibly because of a read error. The V gene is TRBV6-1, the J gene TRBJ1-5, with D hard to call. The CDR3 length is 15 residues. Germline CDR1 is MNHNS and CDR2 is SASEGT. CDR3 protein: CASPVNAYVTQTQHF. As DNA, the CDR3 is TGTGCCAGTCCAGTGAATGCTTATGTCACTCAGACCCAGCATTTC.

The chain is built from TRBV5-8 and TRBJ2-1; 15 bases fit TRBD2. V lost 3 bases and J lost 9; bases outside the gene matches: 10. Germline lookup yields CDR1 SGHTS and CDR2 YDEGEE. The CDR3 has 17 amino acids. The CDR3 loop reads CASSWAGTSGGRGEQFF. The CDR3 DNA follows: TGTGCCAGCAGCTGGGCCGGGACTAGCGGGGGGCGAGGTGAGCAGTTCTTC.

This clonotype was picked up a small number of times. The chain has TRBV5-4 and TRBJ1-1; 8 positions match TRBD1. V shed 7 bases, J shed 11 bases, and the junction held 7 bases outside the gene matches. There are 11 residues in the CDR3. The germline CDR1 and CDR2 sequences are SGHNT and YYREEE (reference sequence). CDR3 coding DNA: TGTGCCAGCCGTTCGGGACAGGCGGCTTTCTTT. Its protein is CASRSGQAAFF.